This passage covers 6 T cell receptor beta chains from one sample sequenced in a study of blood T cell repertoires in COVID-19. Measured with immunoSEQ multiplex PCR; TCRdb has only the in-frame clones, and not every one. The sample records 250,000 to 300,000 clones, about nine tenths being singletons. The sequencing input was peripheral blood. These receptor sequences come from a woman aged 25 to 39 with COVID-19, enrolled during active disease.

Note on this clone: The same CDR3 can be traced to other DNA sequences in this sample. DNA of the CDR3: TGTGCCAGCTCACCGAGCGGGAACTCCTACAATGAGCAGTTCTTC. Residues: CASSPSGNSYNEQFF. This chain joins TRBV18 and TRBJ2-1; TRBD2 aligns across 7 bases. The germline V gene has CDR1 KGHSH and CDR2 LQKENI. CDR3 size: 15 residues. V shed 3 bases and J 0 bases; nucleotides not matched to a gene: 2.

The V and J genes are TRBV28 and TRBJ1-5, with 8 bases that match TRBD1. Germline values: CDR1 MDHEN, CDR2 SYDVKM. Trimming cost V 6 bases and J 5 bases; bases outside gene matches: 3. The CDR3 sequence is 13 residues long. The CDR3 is CASRQQGDQPQHF. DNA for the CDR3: TGTGCCAGCAGGCAACAGGGGGATCAGCCCCAGCATTTT.

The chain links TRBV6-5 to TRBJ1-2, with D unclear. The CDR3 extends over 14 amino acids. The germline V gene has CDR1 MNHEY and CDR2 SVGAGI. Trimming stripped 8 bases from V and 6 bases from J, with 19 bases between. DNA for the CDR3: TGTGCCAGCGGGCGCGGGGAGGGTGGTCATGGCTACACCTTC. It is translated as CASGRGEGGHGYTF.

The CDR3 here is CASSEKGQGAGQPQHF. In DNA, the CDR3 is TGTGCCAGCAGTGAGAAAGGACAGGGGGCAGGGCAGCCCCAGCATTTT. This chain uses TRBV25-1 with TRBJ1-5, with 11 bases identical to TRBD1. Germline values: CDR1 MGHDK, CDR2 SYGVNS. The CDR3 contains 16 residues. Unmatched junction bases numbered 8, after V lost 3 bases and J lost 7 bases.

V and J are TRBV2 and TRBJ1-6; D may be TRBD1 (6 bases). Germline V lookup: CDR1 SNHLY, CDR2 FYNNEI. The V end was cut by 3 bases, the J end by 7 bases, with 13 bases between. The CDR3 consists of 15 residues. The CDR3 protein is CASSDRGGSNSPLHF. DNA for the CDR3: TGTGCCAGCAGTGACAGGGGCGGATCGAATTCACCCCTCCACTTT.

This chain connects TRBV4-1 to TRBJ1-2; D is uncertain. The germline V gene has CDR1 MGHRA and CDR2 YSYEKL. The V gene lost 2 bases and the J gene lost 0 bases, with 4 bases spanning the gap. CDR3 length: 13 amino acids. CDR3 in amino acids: CASSQTANYGYTF. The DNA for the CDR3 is TGCGCCAGCAGCCAAACAGCTAACTATGGCTACACCTTC.